The sequence of this T cell receptor (beta chain) was determined in a study of blood T cell repertoires in COVID-19. Study in general: Sample material is recorded as cDNA or gDNA derived from T cells, B-cell-depleted T cells, or PBMCs.

This clone has just a few counts. The CDR3 consists of 14 residues. CDR1 and CDR2 (germline): SGHTA, FQGTGA. V was shortened by 5 bases and J by 2 bases, with 12 bases between the two germline ends. Authors' processing steps: Amplification of reference gene primers was used by the study to estimate nucleated cell counts. The table came from immunoSEQ multiplex PCR; TCRdb's copy has only in-frame clones and leaves some out. That table is the source of V, J and clone size, and D and trimming were worked out from the DNA. The repertoire holds 60,000 to 65,000 clones, with roughly 90% as singletons. This clonotype originated in a man aged 50 or older with active COVID-19. The rearrangement joins TRBV7-3 to TRBJ1-1; weak D call: TRBD1 (5 bases). The sample comprised peripheral blood. CDR3 bases: TGTGCCAGCAGCCCAGGACATACCAACACTGAAGCTTTCTTT. It translates to CASSPGHTNTEAFF.